This TCR beta chain appears in the sequencing data of a study of human T cells and chemical hapten exposure. Overall study context: Each patch test put 0.01% DPC on the upper back, and results were read at 6 days. The patient population, which was mostly female, had alopecia areata, totalis or universalis.

Germline V gene lookup returns CDR1 SGHTA and CDR2 FQGNSA. The CDR3 length is 17 residues. Unmatched junction bases numbered 10, after V lost 2 bases and J lost 3 bases. Each CDR3 protein gets one entry after TCRdb re-called the RACE reads with MiXCR. The sample consists of around 200,000 distinct CDR3 sequences, approximately 31% of them appearing once. Time point of the sample: pre-sensitization, week 0. Treatment specified: therapeutic diphenylcyclopropenone sensitization with weekly scalp DPC. Blood was drawn before each patch test was applied. The V call is TRBV7-2, the J call TRBJ1-3, with 7 bases matching TRBD1. The starting material was whole blood, obtained in connection with sensitization to the hapten diphenylcyclopropenone (DPC). This clonotype originated in a young woman with alopecia areata. Some clones in this sample may be carry-over from other donors' samples. The CDR3 region is CASSLPSNRQGGNTIYF. The CDR3 nucleotides read TGTGCCAGCAGCTTACCCTCTAACAGACAGGGTGGAAACACCATATATTTT.